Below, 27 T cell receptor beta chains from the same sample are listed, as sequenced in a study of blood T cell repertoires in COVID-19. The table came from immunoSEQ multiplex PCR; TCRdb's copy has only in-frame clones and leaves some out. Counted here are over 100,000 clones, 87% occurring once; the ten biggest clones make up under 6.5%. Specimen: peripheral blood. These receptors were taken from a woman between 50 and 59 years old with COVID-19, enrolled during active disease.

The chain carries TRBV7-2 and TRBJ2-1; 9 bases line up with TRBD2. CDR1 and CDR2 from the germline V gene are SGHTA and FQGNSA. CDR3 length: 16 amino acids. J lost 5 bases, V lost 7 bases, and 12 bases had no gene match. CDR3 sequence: CASKPAGGSLDNEQFF. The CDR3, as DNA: TGTGCCAGCAAGCCAGCGGGGGGTAGCCTCGACAATGAGCAGTTCTTC.

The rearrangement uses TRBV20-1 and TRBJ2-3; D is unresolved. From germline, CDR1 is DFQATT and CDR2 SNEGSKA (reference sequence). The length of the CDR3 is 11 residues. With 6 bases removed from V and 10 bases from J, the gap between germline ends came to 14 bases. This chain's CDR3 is CSAPTRSAQYF. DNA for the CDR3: TGCAGTGCGCCGACGAGAAGCGCGCAGTATTTT.

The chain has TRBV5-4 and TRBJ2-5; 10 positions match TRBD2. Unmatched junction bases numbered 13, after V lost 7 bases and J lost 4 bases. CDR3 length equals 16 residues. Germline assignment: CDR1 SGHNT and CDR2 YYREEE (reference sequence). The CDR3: CASAGGSSGGIETQYF. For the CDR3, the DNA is TGTGCCAGCGCCGGCGGTAGTAGCGGGGGGATAGAGACCCAGTACTTC.

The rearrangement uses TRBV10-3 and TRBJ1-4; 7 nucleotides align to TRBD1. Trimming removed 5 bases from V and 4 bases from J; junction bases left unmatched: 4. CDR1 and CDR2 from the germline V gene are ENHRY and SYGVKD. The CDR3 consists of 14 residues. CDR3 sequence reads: CAISRGTDNEKLFF. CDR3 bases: TGTGCCATCAGTCGCGGGACAGATAATGAAAAACTGTTTTTT.

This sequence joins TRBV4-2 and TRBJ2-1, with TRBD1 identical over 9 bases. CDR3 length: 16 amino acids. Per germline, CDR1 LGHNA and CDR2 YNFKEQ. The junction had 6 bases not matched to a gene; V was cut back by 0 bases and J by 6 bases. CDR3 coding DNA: TGTGCCAGCAGCCAAGATAGGGGACAGGGCACCAATGAGCAGTTCTTC. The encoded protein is CASSQDRGQGTNEQFF.

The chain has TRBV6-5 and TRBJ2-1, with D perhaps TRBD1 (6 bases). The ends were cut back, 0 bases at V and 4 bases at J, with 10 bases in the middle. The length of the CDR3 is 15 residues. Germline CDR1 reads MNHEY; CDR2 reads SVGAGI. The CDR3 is CASSYSTRGYNEQFF. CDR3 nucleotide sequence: TGTGCCAGCAGTTACTCGACAAGGGGGTACAATGAGCAGTTCTTC.

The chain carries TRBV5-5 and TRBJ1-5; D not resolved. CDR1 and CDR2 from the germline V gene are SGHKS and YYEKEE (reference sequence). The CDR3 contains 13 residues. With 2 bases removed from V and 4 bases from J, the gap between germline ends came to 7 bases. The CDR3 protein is CASSLRDNQPQHF. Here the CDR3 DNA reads TGTGCCAGCAGCTTACGGGATAATCAGCCCCAGCATTTT.

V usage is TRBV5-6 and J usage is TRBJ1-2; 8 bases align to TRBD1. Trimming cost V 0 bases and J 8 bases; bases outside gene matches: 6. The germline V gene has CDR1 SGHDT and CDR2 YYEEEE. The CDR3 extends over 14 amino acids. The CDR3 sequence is CASSLGTGTRGYTF. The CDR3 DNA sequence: TGTGCCAGCAGCTTGGGGACAGGGACTCGAGGCTACACCTTC.

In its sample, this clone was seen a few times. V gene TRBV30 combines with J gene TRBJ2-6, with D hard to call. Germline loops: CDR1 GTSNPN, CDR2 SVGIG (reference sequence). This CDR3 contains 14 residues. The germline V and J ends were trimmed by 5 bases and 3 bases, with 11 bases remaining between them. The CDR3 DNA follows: TGTGCCTGGTCCTCTTATGTTGGGGCCAACGTCCTGACTTTC. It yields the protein CAWSSYVGANVLTF.

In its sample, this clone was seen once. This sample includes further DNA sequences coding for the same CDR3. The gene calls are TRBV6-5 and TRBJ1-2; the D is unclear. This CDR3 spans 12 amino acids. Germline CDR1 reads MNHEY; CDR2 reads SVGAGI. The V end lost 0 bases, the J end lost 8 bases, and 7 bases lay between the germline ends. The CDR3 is CASSYSGGGYTF. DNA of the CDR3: TGTGCCAGCAGTTACTCAGGAGGCGGCTACACCTTC.

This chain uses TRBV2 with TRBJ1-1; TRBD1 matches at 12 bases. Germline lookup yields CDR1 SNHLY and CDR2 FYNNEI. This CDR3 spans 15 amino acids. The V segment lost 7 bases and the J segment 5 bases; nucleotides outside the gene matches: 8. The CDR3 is CASKKTGQGATEAFF. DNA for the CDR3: TGTGCCAGCAAAAAAACGGGACAGGGGGCAACTGAAGCTTTCTTT.

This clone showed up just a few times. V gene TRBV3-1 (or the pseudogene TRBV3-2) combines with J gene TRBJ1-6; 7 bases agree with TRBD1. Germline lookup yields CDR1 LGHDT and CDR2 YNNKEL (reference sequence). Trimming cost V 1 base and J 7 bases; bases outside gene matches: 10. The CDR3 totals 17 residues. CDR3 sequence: CASSQGTGAAWNSPLHF. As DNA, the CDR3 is TGTGCCAGCAGCCAAGGGACAGGCGCTGCTTGGAATTCACCCCTCCACTTT.

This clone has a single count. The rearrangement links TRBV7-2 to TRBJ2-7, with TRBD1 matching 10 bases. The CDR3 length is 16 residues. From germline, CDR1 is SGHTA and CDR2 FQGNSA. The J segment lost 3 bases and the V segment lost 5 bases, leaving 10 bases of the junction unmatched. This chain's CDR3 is CASSPPIGTGDYEQYF. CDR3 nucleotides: TGTGCCAGCAGCCCCCCCATTGGGACAGGGGACTACGAGCAGTACTTC.

This CDR3 is CASSLIAGVNSPLHF. The CDR3 DNA is TGTGCCAGCAGCTTAATCGCAGGGGTGAATTCACCCCTCCACTTT. The V call is TRBV7-3, the J call TRBJ1-6; D may be TRBD1 (6 bases). The germline V gene has CDR1 SGHTA and CDR2 FQGTGA. This CDR3 comprises 15 residues. V lost 1 base, J lost 7 bases, and 11 bases lay in between.

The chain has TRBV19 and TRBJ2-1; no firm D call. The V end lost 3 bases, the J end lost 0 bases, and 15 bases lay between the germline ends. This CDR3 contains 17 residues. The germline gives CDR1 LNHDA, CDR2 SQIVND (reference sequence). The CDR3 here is CASSIPSNLRSYNEQFF. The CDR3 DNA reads TGTGCCAGTAGTATCCCAAGTAACCTGCGCTCCTACAATGAGCAGTTCTTC.

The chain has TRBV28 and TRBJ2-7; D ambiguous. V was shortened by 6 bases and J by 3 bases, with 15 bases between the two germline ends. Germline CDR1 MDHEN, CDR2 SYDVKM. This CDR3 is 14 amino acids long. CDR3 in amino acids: CASRPTSAIYEQYF. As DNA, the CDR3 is TGTGCCAGCAGACCCACGAGCGCGATCTACGAGCAGTACTTC.

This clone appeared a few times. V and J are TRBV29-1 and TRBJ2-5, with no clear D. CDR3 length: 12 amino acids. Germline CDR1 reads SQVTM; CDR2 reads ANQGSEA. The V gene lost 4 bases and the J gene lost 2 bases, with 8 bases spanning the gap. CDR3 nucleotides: TGCAGCGTTGTAGCTACACAAGAGACCCAGTACTTC. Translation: CSVVATQETQYF.

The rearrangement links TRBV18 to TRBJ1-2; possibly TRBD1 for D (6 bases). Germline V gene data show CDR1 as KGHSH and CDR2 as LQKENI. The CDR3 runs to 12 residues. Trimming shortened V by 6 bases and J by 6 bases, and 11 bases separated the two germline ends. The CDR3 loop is CASSQQGNGYTF. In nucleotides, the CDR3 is TGTGCCAGCTCGCAACAGGGAAATGGCTACACCTTC. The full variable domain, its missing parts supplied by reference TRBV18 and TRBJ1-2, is NAGVMQNPRHLVRRRGQEARLRCSPMKGHSHVYWYRQLPEEGLKFMVYLQKENIIDESGMPKERFSAEFPKEGPSILRIQQVVRGDSAAYFCASSQQGNGYTFGSGTRLTVV.

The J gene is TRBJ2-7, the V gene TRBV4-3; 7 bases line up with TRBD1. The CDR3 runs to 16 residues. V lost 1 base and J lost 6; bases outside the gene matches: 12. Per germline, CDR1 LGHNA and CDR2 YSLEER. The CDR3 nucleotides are TGCGCCAGCAGCCAAGGAGCAGACAGGGACCTTCGCGAGCAGTACTTC. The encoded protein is CASSQGADRDLREQYF.

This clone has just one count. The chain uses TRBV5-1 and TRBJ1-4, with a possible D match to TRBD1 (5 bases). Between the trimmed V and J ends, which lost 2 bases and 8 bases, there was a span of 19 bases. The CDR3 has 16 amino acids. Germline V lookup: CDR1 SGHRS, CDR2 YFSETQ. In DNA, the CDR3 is TGCGCCAGCAGCTTTGGGGTCGGGGGTAAAGGGGAAAAACTGTTTTTT. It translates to CASSFGVGGKGEKLFF.

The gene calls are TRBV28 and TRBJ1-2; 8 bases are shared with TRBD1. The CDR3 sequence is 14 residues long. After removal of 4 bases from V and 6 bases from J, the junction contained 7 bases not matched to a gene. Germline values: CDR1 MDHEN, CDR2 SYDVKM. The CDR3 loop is CASSSGQGIHGYTF. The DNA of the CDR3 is TGTGCCAGCAGTTCCGGACAGGGTATCCATGGCTACACCTTC.

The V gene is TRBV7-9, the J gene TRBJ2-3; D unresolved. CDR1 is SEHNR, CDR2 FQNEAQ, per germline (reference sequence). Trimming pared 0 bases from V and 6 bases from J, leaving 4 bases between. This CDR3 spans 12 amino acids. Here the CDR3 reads CASSLASDTQYF. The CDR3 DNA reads TGTGCCAGCAGCTTAGCGAGTGATACGCAGTATTTT. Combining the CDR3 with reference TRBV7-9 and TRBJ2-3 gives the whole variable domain DTGVSQNPRHKITKRGQNVTFRCDPISEHNRLYWYRQTLGQGPEFLTYFQNEAQLEKSRLLSDRFSAERPKGSFSTLEIQRTEQGDSAMYLCASSLASDTQYFGPGTRLTVL.

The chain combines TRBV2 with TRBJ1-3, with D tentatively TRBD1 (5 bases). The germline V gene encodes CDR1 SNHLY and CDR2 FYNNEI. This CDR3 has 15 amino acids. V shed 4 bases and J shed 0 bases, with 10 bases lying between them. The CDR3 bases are TGTGCCAGCAGTGGACAGTCTTTCTCTGGAAACACCATATATTTT. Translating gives CASSGQSFSGNTIYF.

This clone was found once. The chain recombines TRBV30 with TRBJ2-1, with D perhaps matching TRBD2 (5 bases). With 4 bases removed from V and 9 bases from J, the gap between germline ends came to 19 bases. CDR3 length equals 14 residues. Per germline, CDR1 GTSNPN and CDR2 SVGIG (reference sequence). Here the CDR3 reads CAWTMKEAGAEQFF. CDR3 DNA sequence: TGTGCCTGGACCATGAAGGAGGCGGGTGCTGAGCAGTTCTTC.

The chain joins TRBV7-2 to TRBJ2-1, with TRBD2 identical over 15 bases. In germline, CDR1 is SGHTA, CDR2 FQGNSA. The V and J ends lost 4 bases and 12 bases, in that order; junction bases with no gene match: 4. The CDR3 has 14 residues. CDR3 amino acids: CASSWGLAGGGQFF. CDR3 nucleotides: TGTGCCAGCAGCTGGGGACTAGCGGGGGGAGGGCAGTTCTTC.

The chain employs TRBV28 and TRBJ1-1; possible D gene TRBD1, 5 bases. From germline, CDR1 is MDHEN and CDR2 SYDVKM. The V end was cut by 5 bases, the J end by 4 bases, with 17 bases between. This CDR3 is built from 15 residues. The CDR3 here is CASSPSSGDPTEAFF. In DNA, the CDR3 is TGTGCCAGCAGTCCTTCGAGCGGGGACCCCACTGAAGCTTTCTTT.

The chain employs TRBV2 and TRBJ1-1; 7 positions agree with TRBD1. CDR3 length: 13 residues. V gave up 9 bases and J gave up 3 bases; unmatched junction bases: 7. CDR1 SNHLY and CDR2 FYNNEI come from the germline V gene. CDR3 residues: CASAQGSYTEAFF. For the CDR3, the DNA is TGTGCCAGTGCACAGGGGTCATACACTGAAGCTTTCTTT.